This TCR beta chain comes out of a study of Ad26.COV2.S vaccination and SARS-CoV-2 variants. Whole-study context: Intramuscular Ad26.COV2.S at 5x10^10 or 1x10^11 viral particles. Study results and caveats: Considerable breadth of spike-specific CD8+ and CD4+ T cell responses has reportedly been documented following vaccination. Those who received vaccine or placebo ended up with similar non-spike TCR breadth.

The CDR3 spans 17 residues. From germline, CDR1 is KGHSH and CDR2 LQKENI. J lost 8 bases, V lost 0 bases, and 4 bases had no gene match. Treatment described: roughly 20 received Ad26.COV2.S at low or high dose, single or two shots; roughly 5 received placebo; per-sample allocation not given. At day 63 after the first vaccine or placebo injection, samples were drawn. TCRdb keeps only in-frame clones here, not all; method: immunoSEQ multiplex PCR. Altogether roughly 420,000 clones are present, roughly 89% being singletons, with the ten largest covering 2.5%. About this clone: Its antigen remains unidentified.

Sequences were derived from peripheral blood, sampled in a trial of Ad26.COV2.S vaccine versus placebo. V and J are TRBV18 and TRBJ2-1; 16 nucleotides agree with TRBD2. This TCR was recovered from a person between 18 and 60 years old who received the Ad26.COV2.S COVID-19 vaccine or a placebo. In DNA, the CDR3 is TGTGCCAGCTCACCACCGGGGACTAGCGGGAGGGCCGATGAGCAGTTCTTC. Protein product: CASSPPGTSGRADEQFF.